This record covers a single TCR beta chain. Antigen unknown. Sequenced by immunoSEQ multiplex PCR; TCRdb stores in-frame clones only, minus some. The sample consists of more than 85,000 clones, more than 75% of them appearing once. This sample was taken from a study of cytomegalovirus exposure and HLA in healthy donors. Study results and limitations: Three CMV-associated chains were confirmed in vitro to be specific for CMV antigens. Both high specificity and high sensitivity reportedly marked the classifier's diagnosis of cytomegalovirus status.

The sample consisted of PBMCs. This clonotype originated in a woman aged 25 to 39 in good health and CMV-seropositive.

The CDR3: CASSQGSGAGRSDTQYF. The CDR3 DNA reads as TGCGCCAGCAGCCAAGGGTCGGGAGCCGGTCGCTCAGATACGCAGTATTTT. The chain recombines TRBV4-3 with TRBJ2-3; a possible D gene is TRBD2 (6 bases). Germline V gives CDR1 LGHNA, CDR2 YSLEER. V lost 1 base, J lost 4 bases, and 18 bases lay in between. This CDR3 has 17 residues.